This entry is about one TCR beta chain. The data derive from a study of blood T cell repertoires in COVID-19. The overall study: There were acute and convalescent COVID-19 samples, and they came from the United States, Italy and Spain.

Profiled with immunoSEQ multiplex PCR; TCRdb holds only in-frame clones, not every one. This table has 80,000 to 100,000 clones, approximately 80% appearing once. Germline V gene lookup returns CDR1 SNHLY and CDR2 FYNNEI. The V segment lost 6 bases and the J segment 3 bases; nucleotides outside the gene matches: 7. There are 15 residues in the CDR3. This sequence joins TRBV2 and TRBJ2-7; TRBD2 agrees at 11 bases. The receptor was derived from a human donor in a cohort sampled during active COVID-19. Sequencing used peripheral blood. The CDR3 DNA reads TGTGCCAGCAGGGGGGGACTAGCGGACCGCTACGAGCAGTACTTC. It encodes CASRGGLADRYEQYF.